The present entry profiles one T cell receptor (beta chain) with its context. Assay: immunoSEQ multiplex PCR; the TCRdb copy retains only in-frame clones and omits some. The sample has 40,000 to 45,000 clones; 70% are singletons. These data belong to a study of control samples from healthy donors and cancer patients. The TCR originated in a male donor with melanoma. The sequenced material came from formalin-fixed, paraffin-embedded tissue.

The CDR3 nucleotides read TGTGCCAGCAGCCCCTGGGACAGGGTGTCCCACTATGGCTACACCTTC. Translating it yields CASSPWDRVSHYGYTF. The V gene is TRBV3-1 (or the pseudogene TRBV3-2), the J gene TRBJ1-2; 9 bases match TRBD1. Per germline, CDR1 LGHDT and CDR2 YNNKEL (reference sequence). With 4 bases clipped from V and 3 bases from J, the junction kept 9 bases outside the gene matches. This CDR3 spans 16 amino acids.